This TCR beta chain was profiled in a study of blood T cell repertoires in COVID-19. Across the study: PBMCs, B-cell-depleted T cells, or T cells provided the cDNA or gDNA that made up the material.

V lost 0 bases, J lost 3 bases, and 15 bases lay in between. Germline CDR1 and CDR2: LGHNA and YSLEER. The CDR3 totals 16 residues. The authors' processing: Researchers report that nucleated cell counts were estimated from reference gene primer amplification. Some clones are missing from TCRdb's copy, which holds only in-frame ones; the method was immunoSEQ multiplex PCR. The V and J calls and clone size were taken over from that table, and D and trimming were inferred from the DNA. Of about 300,000 clones listed, over 75% are singletons. Two negative PCRs, clearance, or symptom resolution had been documented for recovered Cohort 3 donors.

The sequence derives from a man younger than 45 who had recovered from COVID-19. Sequences were obtained from PBMCs or T cells enriched from blood (not recorded which). The chain recombines TRBV4-3 with TRBJ2-7, with TRBD2 as a possible D gene (6 bases). The CDR3 bases are TGCGCCAGCAGCCAAGATCTAGGAGGGGAATACTACGAGCAGTACTTC. Its translation is CASSQDLGGEYYEQYF.